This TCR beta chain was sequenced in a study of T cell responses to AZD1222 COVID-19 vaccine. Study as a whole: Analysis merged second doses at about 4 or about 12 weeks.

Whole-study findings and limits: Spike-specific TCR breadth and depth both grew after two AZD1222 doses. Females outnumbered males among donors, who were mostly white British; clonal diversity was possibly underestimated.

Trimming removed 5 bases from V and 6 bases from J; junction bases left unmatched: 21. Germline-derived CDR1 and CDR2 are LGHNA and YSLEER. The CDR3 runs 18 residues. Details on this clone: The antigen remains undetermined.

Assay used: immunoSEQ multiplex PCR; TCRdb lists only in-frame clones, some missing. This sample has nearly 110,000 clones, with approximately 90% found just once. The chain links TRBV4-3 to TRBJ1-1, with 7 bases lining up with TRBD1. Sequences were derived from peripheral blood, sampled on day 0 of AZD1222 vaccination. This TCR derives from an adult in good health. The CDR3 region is CASSWLPGQLPLQPEAFF. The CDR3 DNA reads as TGCGCCAGCAGCTGGCTGCCGGGACAGCTGCCGCTTCAACCTGAAGCTTTCTTT.